This T cell receptor beta chain was identified during a study of T cells in women clearing cervical HPV infection (dated by TCRdb to between 2018 and 2020). Turning to the overall study: The cases were under 30 women with histologically confirmed HPV16-related CIN3 or worse, and 2 of these cases were invasive cancers. The controls were some 23 women whose single incident HPV16 infection cleared within 12 months with no development of precancer or cancer. Blood from cases was collected at the visit at which the lesion was first identified, whereas blood from controls was collected once infection was no longer detected. For cases, the median interval between lesion detection and blood sampling was approximately 150 days, with an interquartile range of roughly 85 to 200 days. Because only a few women had HLA typing data, the possibility that HLA type acted as a confounder could not be ruled out. An exploratory proof-of-principle case-control study, nested within the Guanacaste HPV Natural History Study in Costa Rica, was conducted to compare TCR repertoires across cervical HPV16 outcomes. Cases and controls were matched on year of sample collection and on age within five years. A median age of approximately 30 years was observed in cases versus approximately 40 in controls, and no significant differences in baseline characteristics were found. The parent cohort enrolled roughly 9,400 women aged 18 or older in Guanacaste, Costa Rica, in about 1992 to 1995 and followed the women for around 7 years. Five blinded duplicates per group were added as quality controls, giving 60 or so samples: about 50 participants and roughly 10 replicates. The study at large found these results: The cross-sectional design could not show whether the associations came before the infection or were a result of it, and neither effector/memory subsets nor HPV-specific T cells were isolated. TRBV6-7 relative abundance was lower in cases than in controls (roughly 0.11% versus 0.16%; Bonferroni P = 0.0008). CIN3+ cases had significantly higher TCR repertoire richness than controls across sequencing depths, but evenness did not differ between the groups. Cases were distinguished from controls with an estimated AUC of approximately 0.79 by random forest classifiers combining richness and V gene abundances. Because the number of T cells in each sample was unknown, differences in richness could reflect differing T-cell content rather than repertoire biology.

Comment on this clone: Its specific antigen is unknown. The read finishes 3 residues shy of the CDR3 end, and the germline J gene is used to complete it.

TCR beta CDR3 regions were amplified by multiplex PCR using the immunoSEQ assay from an average of around 1,200 ng genomic DNA per sample. Primer bias was corrected in the assay by using a complete synthetic TCR repertoire to establish an amplification baseline. Amplicons were sequenced on the Illumina platform. The study's own analysis went as follows. Sequences were error-corrected by clustering with frequency ratios and a modified nearest-neighbor algorithm, then analyzed in the immunoSEQ Analyzer with IMGT gene definitions. TCR richness and evenness were averaged over 20 rarefaction repeats at each rarefaction depth, excluding samples with fewer sequences than the depth. V, D and J gene relative abundances were compared between groups with Wilcoxon rank sum tests, applying FDR correction. An intraclass correlation of 90% to 97% for TCR richness and an average of about 73% across 65 to 70 gene segments were obtained from the blinded duplicates. In TCRdb, the immuneACCESS table is reduced to in-frame sequences with V and J assigned. These tables do not hold every clone; where another copy was compared, an unresolved V gene accounts for under half, and the others remain unexplained. D and trimming were read from the DNA, whereas the V and J calls and clone size are those reported in that table. The sample table holds some 37,000 clones. In total, the top ten clones hold 3.5% to 4% of the sample.

Measured from the cysteine to the phenylalanine, the CDR3 is 17 residues long. Part of the CDR3 DNA is given, 42 bases translated from base 1. The junction shows trimming of 2 bases on V and 6 bases on J, plus 22 bases between the germline ends. Via the germline V gene, CDR1 is SGDLS and CDR2 YYNGEE. Every participant had a single incident cervical HPV16 infection, and women with prevalent HPV16 infections were excluded. Cervical HPV DNA was detected by MY09/MY11 PCR, and genotyping was performed by dot-blot hybridization. Under 19 mL of heparinized blood were centrifuged, and the buffy coat was aliquoted, frozen at -30°C, then stored at -80°C. QIAGEN kits were used to extract genomic DNA from the buffy coat specimens.

The specimen was blood buffy coat. The chain uses TRBV9 and TRBJ2-3; TRBD2 is a possible D gene, resting on 7 matching bases. The TCR was taken from a woman between 18 and 70 years old with a cervical HPV16 infection that either progressed to CIN3+ or cleared (not recorded which). Partial CDR3 DNA: TGTGCCAGCAGCGTCCCCCGTGGGGGGGGCCTGGGGGATACG. It is translated as CASSVPRGGGLGDT. From start to end, the CDR3 is CASSVPRGGGLGDTQYF.